This T cell receptor (beta chain) came from a study of CD8 T cells in Susac syndrome (dated by TCRdb to the late 2010s). Some background on the complete study: Repertoire sequencing was used to test whether CD8+ T cell activation and differentiation in Susac syndrome was antigen driven. Study-wide findings and limitations: The number of individuals in the TCR sequencing and HLA analysis was recognized as being relatively small.

The CDR3 starts with the cysteine, ends with the phenylalanine, and has 14 residues. Kept here is only the CDR3 DNA, which spans 42 bases and is read in frame from base 1. CDR1 and CDR2 are drawn from the germline V gene: SGHAT, FQNNGV. V ends up 5 bases short and J 3 bases short, with an unmatched junction base count of 3. In regard to this clonotype: This clone's antigen is unknown. No quality values exist for individual bases; no much larger clone is one base distant.

RNA was extracted with the RNeasy kit and about 0.5 to 1 ug was reverse transcribed using random hexamers. The immunoSEQ multiplex PCR assay, covering 54 Vbeta and 13 Jbeta segments, was used to amplify TCR beta CDR3 regions. PCR amplification bias was corrected using a synthetic template baseline for primer optimization and computational correction. From the authors' description of their analysis: Only productive sequences were kept, with reads annotated to V, D and J genes according to IMGT and analyzed in immunoSEQ Analyzer. To calculate clonality, Shannon entropy was normalized by log2 of the number of productive unique sequences and then subtracted from one. For each patient and control, public and private clones were evaluated among the 100 most prevalent clones. Clones were defined as Susac-specific if absent from the healthy and MS cohorts, from approximately 1,100 published viral clones and from other ImmuneACCESS disease sequences. The raw public data were reprocessed by TCRdb itself: fastp quality trimming at Q25, MiXCR clonotype calling, in-frame beta chains only. Rows with a matching CDR3 protein are joined into one entry that keeps the most common DNA and genes. Clone size and V and J calls follow TCRdb, not the original study. This sample holds more than 200,000 distinct CDR3 sequences; approximately 92% were observed only once. The leading ten clones occupy 0.065% to 0.075% of the sample.

Peripheral blood CD8+ and CD4+ T cells from healthy donors, Susac syndrome patients and multiple sclerosis patients were profiled using high-throughput TCR beta sequencing. Multiple sclerosis controls were treatment-naive patients with stable or active relapsing-remitting disease fulfilling revised McDonald criteria. CD8+ TEMRA cells were enriched by FACS, while bulk CD8+ and CD4+ T cells were purified by magnetic negative isolation. Blood was drawn into EDTA tubes, processed within 24 hours, and PBMCs were isolated by density gradient centrifugation. PBMCs destined for TCR sequencing were cryopreserved in liquid nitrogen and later thawed in a 37 °C water bath. The sorted or isolated CD4+, CD8+ and CD8+ TEMRA cells had a purity of 90% or higher.

Here the chain combines TRBV11-2 and TRBJ2-1, with 8 middle bases fitting TRBD1. This sequence was found in a human donor with multiple sclerosis. Sequenced: CD4+ T cells from PBMCs. In nucleotides, the sequence is TGTGCCAGCAGCCGGACAGGGATCTACAATGAGCAGTTCTTC. The resulting protein is CASSRTGIYNEQFF.